This T cell receptor (beta chain) was sequenced in a study of blood T cell repertoires in COVID-19. At the level of the study: Sample material is recorded as cDNA or gDNA derived from T cells, B-cell-depleted T cells, or PBMCs.

The CDR3 spans 13 residues. Germline V gene data show CDR1 as KGHSH and CDR2 as LQKENI. V was cut by 3 bases and J by 6 bases, with 9 bases left in between. Original processing methods: Reference gene primer amplification yielded estimated nucleated cell counts. Assay used: immunoSEQ multiplex PCR; TCRdb lists only in-frame clones, some missing. V, J and clone size were drawn from that table, and D and trimming were deduced from the DNA. The sample carries over 110,000 clones, around 87% recorded once. Individuals aged roughly 18 to 100 years were recruited from fewer than 30 US areas. Donors were grouped by their self-reported clinical history.

The J gene is TRBJ1-5, the V gene TRBV18; D is perhaps TRBD1 (6 bases). The sample taken for sequencing was PBMCs or T cells enriched from blood (not recorded which). The clonotype comes from a man in his sixties who had recovered from COVID-19. The CDR3 reads CASSPRGRQPQHF. CDR3 nucleotides: TGTGCCAGCTCACCCAGGGGTCGTCAGCCCCAGCATTTT.